A single sample is the source of the 30 T cell receptor beta chains below, sequenced in a study of tissue T cells after allogeneic stem cell transplantation (dated by TCRdb to between 2020 and 2023). Library construction relied on the immunoSEQ multiplex PCR assay. TCRdb provides this immuneACCESS table in a form limited to in-frame rearrangements. Some clones are lacking; in checked studies, under half of them reflect an unresolved V gene, and why the rest are absent is not known. This sample comprises about 7,400 clones, 50% of them detected only once. The ten largest clonotypes hold around 5.1% of the sample. The sample's time point, from its label and the paper: mouse harvest day 7 after allogeneic transplant. Each mouse graft consisted of 10^7 T-cell-depleted bone marrow cells plus 10^6 splenic CD5+ T cells and was given by tail vein injection. What was sequenced was gut tissue. The origin of the receptors is a female BALB/c mouse given C57BL/6 T cells with graft-versus-host disease after an allogeneic hematopoietic cell transplant.

This clone was found a few times. Gene names follow the mouse nomenclature. Read sequence stops 1 residue before the CDR3 end, and the germline J gene provides the missing end. The chain is built from TRBV29 and TRBJ2-7; 10 bases align to TRBD1. CDR1 is MSHET and CDR2 is SYDVDS in the germline V gene. V dropped 5 bases and J dropped 4; count of bases not matched to a gene: 2. This CDR3 contains 13 residues. The CDR3 protein is CASSPGQGYEQYF. The sequenced CDR3 bases are TGTGCTAGCAGTCCGGGACAGGGGTATGAACAGTAC.

This clone was seen once. Gene names and germline match the mouse. CDR3 sequence: CASSLVANTEVFF. The sequenced CDR3 bases are TGTGCCAGCAGTCTGGTGGCAAACACAGAAGTCTTC. V usage is TRBV26 and J usage is TRBJ1-1; the D is unclear. The sequence runs out 1 residue before the end of the CDR3; the remainder is reconstructed from the germline J gene. Germline V gene data show CDR1 as KGHPV and CDR2 as FQNQEV (reference sequence). This CDR3 is 13 amino acids long. The V end was cut by 2 bases, the J end by 0 bases, with 4 bases between.

With regard to this clone: The germline and genes are mouse ones. Read coverage stops 1 residue before the CDR3 terminus; the germline J gene supplies the remainder. This chain uses TRBV13-2 with TRBJ1-4; TRBD1 is a possible D gene (6 bases). Trimming removed 2 bases from V and 2 bases from J, with 7 bases in between. From germline, CDR1 is NNHNN and CDR2 SYGAGS (reference sequence). The CDR3 consists of 14 residues. The CDR3 loop is CASGEGGSNERLFF. The DNA read from the CDR3 is TGTGCCAGCGGTGAAGGGGGATCCAACGAAAGATTATTT.

The table lists this clone with a few counts. The genes and germline here are from mouse. The DNA ends 1 residue before the CDR3 does, and the rest of the CDR3 is filled in from the germline J gene. The chain employs TRBV26 and TRBJ2-1; D possibly corresponds to TRBD1 (6 bases). The CDR3 loop spans 14 amino acids. Germline V lookup: CDR1 KGHPV, CDR2 FQNQEV (reference sequence). V lost 4 bases, J lost 1 base, and 8 bases lay in between. CDR3 DNA (partial): TGTGCCAGCAGTCGGCAGGGGAACTATGCTGAGCAGTTC. Translated: CASSRQGNYAEQF. The full-length CDR3 reads as CASSRQGNYAEQFF.

Turning to this clone: Genes and germline are mouse. The read stops 1 residue short of the end of the CDR3; the missing end is completed from the germline J gene. The chain uses TRBV3 and TRBJ1-3, with D maybe TRBD1 (5 bases). The CDR3 has 15 amino acids. The germline gives CDR1 SNHLY, CDR2 FYNGKV (reference sequence). Deletions cut 5 bases from V and 1 base from J, with 12 bases between. The part of the CDR3 DNA that was read is TGTGCCAGCAGCCCTCGGGGGGGGTCTGGAAATACGCTCTAT. Encoded protein: CASSPRGGSGNTLY. The full-length CDR3 reads as CASSPRGGSGNTLYF.

As regards this clone: The gene names here belong to mouse. The read stops 1 residue short of the end of the CDR3; the missing end is completed from the germline J gene. This chain connects TRBV13-2 to TRBJ1-2; D possibly corresponds to TRBD1 (6 bases). Deletions cut 2 bases from V and 5 bases from J, with 10 bases between. CDR1 and CDR2 from the germline V gene are NNHNN and SYGAGS (reference sequence). There are 13 residues in the CDR3. The CDR3 here is CASGEGGGSDYTF. The sequenced CDR3 bases are TGTGCCAGCGGTGAAGGGGGGGGGTCCGACTACACC.

Concerning this clone: Mouse gene names apply. The sequence runs out 1 residue before the end of the CDR3; the remainder is reconstructed from the germline J gene. The chain links TRBV26 to TRBJ2-7, with D possibly TRBD1 on 6 matching bases. The CDR3 is 13 amino acids. V gave up 4 bases and J gave up 4 bases, with 11 bases separating them. Germline loops: CDR1 KGHPV, CDR2 FQNQEV (reference sequence). The CDR3 loop reads CASSPGTKYEQYF. CDR3 DNA, as far as it was read: TGTGCCAGCAGTCCCGGGACAAAATATGAACAGTAC.

A remark on this clone: The gene names here belong to mouse. The sequenced fragment ends 1 residue before the CDR3 boundary, so the rest is inferred from the germline J gene. The rearrangement uses TRBV20 and TRBJ1-4; TRBD1 aligns across 9 bases. V was pared by 1 base and J by 7 bases, with 1 base of the junction left unmatched. Germline CDR1 GFQATS, CDR2 STVNSAI. This CDR3 contains 13 residues. The CDR3 is CGARGTGAERLFF. CDR3 DNA (partial): TGTGGTGCTAGGGGGACAGGGGCCGAAAGATTATTT.

This clone has a handful of counts. The genes and germline here are from mouse. Sequencing ends 1 residue short of the CDR3 end; the germline J gene provides the rest. This rearrangement joins TRBV26 to TRBJ2-4; no clear D gene. Trimming left V 0 bases short and J 2 bases short, with 6 bases between. The CDR3 contains 14 residues. CDR1 is KGHPV, CDR2 FQNQEV, per germline (reference sequence). CDR3 DNA, as far as it was read: TGTGCCAGCAGTCTGTCGAGACATCAAAACACCTTGTAC. It specifies CASSLSRHQNTLY. The full CDR3 reads CASSLSRHQNTLYF. Full variable domain (remainder filled in from reference TRBV26 and TRBJ2-4): NSKVIQTPRYLVKGQGQKAKMRCIPEKGHPVVFWYQQNKNNEFKFLINFQNQEVLQQIDMTEKRFSAECPSNSPCSLEIQSSEAGDSALYLCASSLSRHQNTLYFGAGTRLSVL.

In regard to this clone: Mouse names are used for the genes. Read data end 1 residue before the CDR3 end; the end is taken from the germline J gene. The chain has TRBV3 and TRBJ1-2; D not resolved. V was pared by 1 base and J by 2 bases, with 5 bases between. The CDR3 spans 13 residues. Germline-derived CDR1 and CDR2 are SNHLY and FYNGKV (reference sequence). The DNA read from the CDR3 is TGTGCCAGCAGCTTAGGCCGGAACTCCGACTACACC. It codes for CASSLGRNSDYT. From start to end, the CDR3 is CASSLGRNSDYTF.

This clone has just a few counts. Mouse names are used for the genes. The read finishes 1 residue shy of the CDR3 end, and the germline J gene is used to complete it. The chain links TRBV26 to TRBJ2-7; D gene unclear. This CDR3 has 13 residues. Trimming took 3 bases from V and 0 from J, leaving 6 bases between them. Per the germline V gene, CDR1 is KGHPV and CDR2 is FQNQEV (reference sequence). The CDR3 here is CASSLHNSYEQYF. The sequenced CDR3 bases are TGTGCCAGCAGTCTACACAACTCCTATGAACAGTAC.

Regarding this clone: Gene names denote mouse genes. The read finishes 1 residue shy of the CDR3 end, and the germline J gene is used to complete it. This chain uses TRBV29 with TRBJ1-4; D is undetermined. The V end lost 4 bases, the J end lost 1 base, and 7 bases lay between the germline ends. The CDR3 length is 14 residues. From germline, CDR1 is MSHET and CDR2 SYDVDS. This chain's CDR3 is CASSYLNSNERLFF. The sequenced CDR3 bases are TGTGCTAGCAGTTACCTCAATTCCAACGAAAGATTATTT.

Concerning this clone itself: Any gene name here is a mouse gene name. The sequence runs out 1 residue before the end of the CDR3; the remainder is reconstructed from the germline J gene. V and J are TRBV3 and TRBJ2-3; 11 nucleotides align to TRBD2. The CDR3 contains 13 residues. V was pared by 3 bases and J by 10 bases, with 3 bases of the junction left unmatched. In germline, CDR1 is SNHLY, CDR2 FYNGKV (reference sequence). This CDR3 is CASSFRDWGSLYF. Partial CDR3 DNA: TGTGCCAGCAGCTTCCGGGACTGGGGGTCGCTGTAT.

On this clone itself: Mouse names are used for the genes. The CDR3 goes on 1 residue after the read ends, and that part is filled in from the germline J gene. The chain uses TRBV31 and TRBJ1-5; D is unclear. V lost 1 base and J 0 bases, leaving 7 bases between the germline ends. Per the germline V gene, CDR1 is GKSSPN and CDR2 is SITVG. The CDR3 is 14 amino acids. CDR3 DNA (partial): TGTGCCTGGAGTCCCGTTTATAACAACCAGGCTCCGCTT. Its protein is CAWSPVYNNQAPL. The full CDR3 protein is CAWSPVYNNQAPLF.

On this clone: Gene names follow the mouse nomenclature. The CDR3 end falls 1 residue outside the read, so it is completed with the germline J gene. V is TRBV3 and J is TRBJ1-3, with D tentatively TRBD1 (6 bases). Germline assignment: CDR1 SNHLY and CDR2 FYNGKV (reference sequence). Trimming took 0 bases from V and 0 from J, leaving 6 bases between them. The CDR3 has 15 residues. The CDR3 DNA, read in part, is TGTGCCAGCAGCTTAGCAGGGGGTTCTGGAAATACGCTCTAT. Amino acids: CASSLAGGSGNTLY. In full, the CDR3 reads CASSLAGGSGNTLYF.

Comment on this clone: Mouse names are used for the genes. The sequenced CDR3 bases are TGTGCCAGCAGCTTAGTGGGGGGGCGCTATGAACAGTAC. It specifies CASSLVGGRYEQY. The entire CDR3 is CASSLVGGRYEQYF. The rearrangement joins TRBV3 to TRBJ2-7; TRBD2 agrees at 9 bases. The sequenced fragment ends 1 residue before the CDR3 boundary, so the rest is inferred from the germline J gene. V was clipped by 1 base and J by 3 bases; unmatched bases: 1. Germline CDR1 and CDR2: SNHLY and FYNGKV (reference sequence). The CDR3 consists of 14 residues.

In its sample, this clone is large. The germline and genes are mouse ones. CDR3 DNA (partial): TGTGCCAGCAGTCGGACTGGGGTTAACTATGCTGAGCAGTTC. Protein sequence: CASSRTGVNYAEQF. The CDR3 reads in full as CASSRTGVNYAEQFF. The gene calls are TRBV19 and TRBJ2-1; TRBD2 matches at 9 bases. The read gets to within 1 residue of the CDR3 end, and the germline J gene fills in the rest. CDR1 FNHDT and CDR2 SITEND come from the germline V gene (reference sequence). The CDR3 is 15 residues long. V lost 4 bases, J lost 0 bases, and 2 bases stayed unmatched.

On this clone: Gene names refer to mouse genes. The read comes to an end 1 residue before the CDR3 does, leaving the germline J gene to fill in the end. The chain uses TRBV3 and TRBJ1-1, with 7 bases matching TRBD1. The CDR3 consists of 14 residues. CDR1 is SNHLY and CDR2 is FYNGKV in the germline V gene (reference sequence). Trimming removed 4 bases from V and 0 bases from J; junction bases left unmatched: 2. CDR3 DNA (partial): TGTGCCAGCAGCTCACAGGGGAAGAACACAGAAGTCTTC. Its protein product is CASSSQGKNTEVF. The full CDR3 protein is CASSSQGKNTEVFF.

As concerns this clone: Mouse germline and gene names are used. The sequence runs out 1 residue before the end of the CDR3; the remainder is reconstructed from the germline J gene. The chain couples TRBV16 to TRBJ2-1; TRBD1 aligns across 7 bases. The CDR3 contains 13 residues. CDR1 is SGHSA, CDR2 FRNQAP, per germline. After removal of 8 bases from V and 3 bases from J, the junction contained 4 bases not matched to a gene. The CDR3 spells CASAGTVYAEQFF. CDR3 DNA (partial): TGTGCAAGCGCCGGGACAGTCTATGCTGAGCAGTTC.

As concerns this clone: Here the gene names and germline are mouse. The missing CDR3 end, 1 residue past where the read stops, is filled in from the germline J gene. The rearrangement links TRBV13-2 to TRBJ2-3, with TRBD2 matching over 8 bases. V dropped 0 bases and J dropped 0; count of bases not matched to a gene: 3. CDR1 is NNHNN, CDR2 SYGAGS, per germline (reference sequence). The CDR3 loop spans 16 amino acids. CDR3 sequence: CASGDVWGASAETLYF. The CDR3 bases that were read are TGTGCCAGCGGTGATGTCTGGGGGGCTAGTGCAGAAACGCTGTAT.

Concerning this clone itself: Mouse gene names and germline throughout. The CDR3 end is not reached by the read, which stops 1 residue before it; the germline J gene fills it in. V usage is TRBV1 and J usage is TRBJ1-5, with 10 bases aligning to TRBD1. Losses at the gene ends were 2 bases for V and 6 bases for J; bases not matched to a gene: 4. CDR1 NSQYPW and CDR2 LRSPGD come from the germline V gene (reference sequence). The CDR3 contains 15 residues. CDR3 bases read: TGCACCTGCAGTGCATCCGGGACAGGGGCCCAGGCTCCGCTT. Protein: CTCSASGTGAQAPL. The CDR3 as a whole reads CTCSASGTGAQAPLF.

As concerns this clone: Gene names denote mouse genes. Incomplete CDR3 DNA: TGTGCCAGCAGTTTTCCCGGGACTGGGGTCCAAGACACCCAGTAC. As protein: CASSFPGTGVQDTQY. The full-length CDR3 reads as CASSFPGTGVQDTQYF. This sequence joins TRBV14 and TRBJ2-5, with 10 nucleotides matching TRBD2. The read is 1 residue too short to cover the CDR3 end, so that end is filled in from the germline J gene. V gave up 2 bases and J gave up 2 bases; unmatched junction bases: 5. The germline CDR1 and CDR2 sequences are SGHDT and FRDEAV. The CDR3 runs 16 residues.

In regard to this clone: Genes here carry mouse names. The CDR3 end lies 1 residue beyond the end of the read and is filled in from the germline J gene. This sequence joins TRBV5 and TRBJ2-5; a weak D match, TRBD1 (6 bases). Germline V lookup: CDR1 LGHNA, CDR2 YNLKQL (reference sequence). The CDR3 length is 15 residues. V was shortened by 0 bases and J by 6 bases, with 13 bases between the two germline ends. Here the CDR3 reads CASSQDRGVGDTQYF. Partial CDR3 DNA: TGTGCCAGCAGCCAAGACAGGGGAGTCGGGGACACCCAGTAC.

A remark on this clone: The junction does not match germline at one end; this may be a read error. Germline and genes: mouse. The sequenced CDR3 bases are TGTGCCCGCAGTTTAGAGGACACCCAGTAC. This gives the protein CARSLEDTQY. The CDR3 in its entirety is CARSLEDTQYF. V gene TRBV15 combines with J gene TRBJ2-5, with D unresolved. Read data end 1 residue before the CDR3 end; the end is taken from the germline J gene. Germline V gene sequence: CDR1 SGHND, CDR2 FRSKSL. The CDR3 is made up of 11 amino acids. Full variable domain (rest looked up from reference TRBV15 and TRBJ2-5): DAGVTQTPRHEVAEKGQTIILKCEPVSGHNDLFWYRQTKIQGLELLSYFRSKSLMEDGGAFKDRFKAEMLNSSFSTLKIQPTEPKDSAVYLCARSLEDTQYFGPGTRLLVL.

Comments on this clone: The gene names here belong to mouse. The observed sequence ends 1 residue before the CDR3 terminus, with the missing tail filled in from the germline J gene. The chain carries TRBV16 and TRBJ1-1; TRBD1 matches 12 bases. Germline loops: CDR1 SGHSA, CDR2 FRNQAP. This CDR3 comprises 15 residues. J was trimmed by 0 bases and V by 6 bases; bases with no gene match: 2. The CDR3 loop is CASSRDRGPNTEVFF. CDR3 DNA (partial): TGTGCAAGCAGTCGGGACAGGGGGCCAAACACAGAAGTCTTC.

This clone was seen more than once but under ten times. Germline and genes: mouse. The CDR3 end lies 1 residue beyond the end of the read and is filled in from the germline J gene. The chain uses TRBV13-3 and TRBJ2-7; 7 bases agree with TRBD2. CDR3 length: 11 amino acids. Germline lookup yields CDR1 NNHDY and CDR2 SYVADS. V gave up 2 bases and J gave up 7 bases; unmatched junction bases: 0. This chain's CDR3 is CASSEGGEQYF. The CDR3 DNA, read in part, is TGTGCCAGCAGTGAGGGGGGGGAACAGTAC.

On this clone itself: The genes are named according to mouse. Read data end 1 residue before the CDR3 end; the end is taken from the germline J gene. The V and J genes are TRBV16 and TRBJ2-3, with D perhaps matching TRBD2 (6 bases). The CDR3 runs 15 residues. Germline V gives CDR1 SGHSA, CDR2 FRNQAP. The germline V and J ends were trimmed by 3 bases and 0 bases, with 10 bases remaining between them. This CDR3 is CASSLSGTSAETLYF. CDR3 DNA, as far as it was read: TGTGCAAGCAGCTTGTCAGGGACTAGTGCAGAAACGCTGTAT.

Note on this clone: Mouse germline and gene names are used. The read ends 1 residue shy of where the CDR3 ends; the end is completed using the germline J gene. The chain links TRBV26 to TRBJ2-4, with 8 bases fitting TRBD2. The CDR3 totals 15 residues. V lost 1 base to trimming and J lost 1 base; unmatched junction nucleotides: 1. The germline gives CDR1 KGHPV, CDR2 FQNQEV (reference sequence). The CDR3 bases that were read are TGTGCCAGCAGTCTGTGGGGGGGCGGTCAAAACACCTTGTAC. Protein: CASSLWGGGQNTLY. The complete CDR3 reads CASSLWGGGQNTLYF.

Notes on this clone: Gene names and germline match the mouse. The sequenced fragment ends 1 residue before the CDR3 boundary, so the rest is inferred from the germline J gene. The chain combines TRBV23 with TRBJ2-5; TRBD2 is taken as the D call from the table, unchecked against the DNA. CDR3 size: 16 residues. The germline CDR1 and CDR2 sequences are KGHTA and FQNQQP. The CDR3 sequence: CSSSQWGGANQDTQYF. The DNA read from the CDR3 is TGCTCCAGCAGTCAATGGGGGGGCGCGAACCAAGACACCCAGTAC.

About this clone: The gene names given are mouse names. The CDR3 end falls 1 residue outside the read, so it is completed with the germline J gene. V is TRBV16 and J is TRBJ2-5, with D unresolved. In germline, CDR1 is SGHSA, CDR2 FRNQAP. This CDR3 has 13 residues. Trimming stripped 2 bases from V and 4 bases from J, with 7 bases between. This CDR3 reads CASSLFAEDTQYF. The part of the CDR3 DNA that was read is TGTGCAAGCAGCTTATTCGCAGAAGACACCCAGTAC.